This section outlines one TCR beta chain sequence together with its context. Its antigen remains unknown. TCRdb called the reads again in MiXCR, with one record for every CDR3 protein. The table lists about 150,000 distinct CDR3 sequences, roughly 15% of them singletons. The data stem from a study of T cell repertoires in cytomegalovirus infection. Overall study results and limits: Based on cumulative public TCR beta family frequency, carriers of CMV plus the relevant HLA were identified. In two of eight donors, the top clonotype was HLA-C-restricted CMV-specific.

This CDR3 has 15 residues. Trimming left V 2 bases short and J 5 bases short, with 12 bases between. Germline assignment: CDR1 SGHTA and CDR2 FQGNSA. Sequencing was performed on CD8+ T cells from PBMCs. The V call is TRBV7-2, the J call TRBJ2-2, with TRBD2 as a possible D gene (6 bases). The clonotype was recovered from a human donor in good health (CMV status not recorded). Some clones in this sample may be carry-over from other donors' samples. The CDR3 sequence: CASSLLDSGTGELFF. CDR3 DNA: TGTGCCAGCAGCTTACTAGACAGCGGGACCGGGGAGCTGTTTTTT.